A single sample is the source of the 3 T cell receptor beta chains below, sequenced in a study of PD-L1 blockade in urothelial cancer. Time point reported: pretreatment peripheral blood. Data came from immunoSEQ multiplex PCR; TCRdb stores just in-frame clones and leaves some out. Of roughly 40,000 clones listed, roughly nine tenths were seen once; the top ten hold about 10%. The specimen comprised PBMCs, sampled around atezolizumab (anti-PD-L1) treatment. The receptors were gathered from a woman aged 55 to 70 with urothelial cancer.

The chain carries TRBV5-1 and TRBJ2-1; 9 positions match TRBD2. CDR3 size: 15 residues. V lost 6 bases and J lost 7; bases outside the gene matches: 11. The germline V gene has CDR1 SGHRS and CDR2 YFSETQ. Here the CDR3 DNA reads TGCGCCAGCACCTCGGCGGGAGGGCCGGAAAATGAGCAGTTCTTC. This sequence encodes CASTSAGGPENEQFF. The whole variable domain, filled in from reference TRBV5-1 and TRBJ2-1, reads KAGVTQTPRYLIKTRGQQVTLSCSPISGHRSVSWYQQTPGQGLQFLFEYFSETQRNKGNFPGRFSGRQFSNSRSEMNVSTLELGDSALYLCASTSAGGPENEQFFGPGTRLTVL.

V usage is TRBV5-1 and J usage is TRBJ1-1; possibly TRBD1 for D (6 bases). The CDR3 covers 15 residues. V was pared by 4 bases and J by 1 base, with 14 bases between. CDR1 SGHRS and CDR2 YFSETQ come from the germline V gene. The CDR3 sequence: CASSILGDKNTEAFF. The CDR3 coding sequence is TGCGCCAGCAGCATCTTAGGGGACAAGAACACTGAAGCTTTCTTT.

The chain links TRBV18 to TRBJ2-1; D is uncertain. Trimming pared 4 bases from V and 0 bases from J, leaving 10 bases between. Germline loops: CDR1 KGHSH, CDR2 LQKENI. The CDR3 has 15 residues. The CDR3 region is CASSLRPSSYNEQFF. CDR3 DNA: TGTGCCAGCTCACTACGCCCGAGCTCCTACAATGAGCAGTTCTTC.